These 10 T cell receptor beta chains originate from one sample sequenced in a study of follicular helper T cells after annual influenza vaccination. Libraries were prepared by immunoSEQ multiplex PCR; TCRdb keeps only in-frame clonotypes and omits some of them. Here the sample spans some 9,600 clones, approximately 81% being singletons. As for time point: 2015-2016 season, 7 days after influenza vaccination. The sample was CXCR5+ CD38- circulating T follicular helper cells from blood, taken 7 days after influenza vaccination. The sample's subset: circulating Tfh, non-naive CD4+CXCR5+PD-1+ (ICOS+CD38+ or ICOS-CD38-). All receptors derive from an adult who received the influenza vaccine.

This clone has just one count. The rearrangement links TRBV7-9 to TRBJ1-2; D uncertain. Between the trimmed V and J ends, which lost 7 bases and 4 bases, there was a span of 13 bases. This CDR3 comprises 13 residues. CDR1 is SEHNR, CDR2 FQNEAQ, per germline (reference sequence). CDR3 sequence (DNA): TGTGCCAGCAACCTATTTACCACCTATGGCTACACCTTC. Amino acids: CASNLFTTYGYTF. The complete variable domain, with remaining parts taken from reference TRBV7-9 and TRBJ1-2, reads DTGVSQNPRHKITKRGQNVTFRCDPISEHNRLYWYRQTLGQGPEFLTYFQNEAQLEKSRLLSDRFSAERPKGSFSTLEIQRTEQGDSAMYLCASNLFTTYGYTFGSGTRLTVV.

V usage is TRBV29-1 and J usage is TRBJ2-3; unclear D gene. CDR1 and CDR2 (germline): SQVTM, ANQGSEA. The CDR3 extends over 9 amino acids. Trimming removed 7 bases from V and 5 bases from J, with 4 bases in between. The CDR3 DNA sequence: TGCAGCGCGGGAGATACGCAGTATTTT. Translation: CSAGDTQYF.

V is TRBV5-6 and J is TRBJ2-3; possible D gene TRBD2, 6 bases. The CDR3 has 15 amino acids. V was cut by 2 bases and J by 2 bases, with 12 bases left in between. CDR1 is SGHDT and CDR2 is YYEEEE in the germline V gene. The CDR3 here is CASSFRGVSTDTQYF. For the CDR3, the DNA is TGTGCCAGCAGCTTCCGCGGGGTTTCCACAGATACGCAGTATTTT.

The chain is built from TRBV4-3 and TRBJ2-4; D is possibly TRBD1 (6 bases). CDR1 and CDR2 (germline): LGHNA, YSLEER. V was trimmed by 0 bases and J by 1 base, leaving 19 bases between them. The CDR3 sequence is 19 residues long. CDR3 sequence: CASSQELGASSNAKNIQYF. CDR3 nucleotides: TGCGCCAGCAGCCAAGAACTGGGGGCTTCCTCCAATGCCAAAAACATTCAGTACTTC.

This sequence joins TRBV10-3 and TRBJ1-1; the D is unclear. Trimming stripped 5 bases from V and 5 bases from J, with 15 bases between. Germline assignment: CDR1 ENHRY and CDR2 SYGVKD. The CDR3 spans 14 residues. The CDR3 reads CAISPGIGETEAFF. The CDR3, as DNA: TGTGCCATCAGTCCCGGGATCGGTGAGACTGAAGCTTTCTTT.

This clone was recorded a few times. This chain uses TRBV19 with TRBJ2-1; D ambiguous. Looked up from germline, CDR1 is LNHDA and CDR2 is SQIVND (reference sequence). V lost 5 bases and J 4 bases, leaving 6 bases between the germline ends. This CDR3 spans 12 amino acids. DNA of the CDR3: TGTGCCAGTAGTGGTAGATACAATGAGCAGTTCTTC. The encoded protein is CASSGRYNEQFF.

This clone was counted once. The chain couples TRBV11-2 to TRBJ2-2; no definite D call. V lost 1 base and J 3 bases, leaving 9 bases between the germline ends. The CDR3 loop spans 15 amino acids. The germline V gene encodes CDR1 SGHAT and CDR2 FQNNGV. The chain's CDR3 is CASSLALEDTGELFF. CDR3 nucleotide sequence: TGTGCCAGCAGCTTAGCTCTCGAGGACACCGGGGAGCTGTTTTTT.

V is TRBV7-9 and J is TRBJ2-7; D may be TRBD1 (6 bases). The V gene lost 3 bases and the J gene lost 2 bases, with 14 bases spanning the gap. Germline values: CDR1 SEHNR, CDR2 FQNEAQ (reference sequence). This CDR3 is 15 amino acids long. The CDR3: CASSFRGRGAYEQYF. The CDR3 region has the DNA TGTGCCAGCAGCTTCAGGGGACGGGGTGCCTACGAGCAGTACTTC.

The V and J genes are TRBV14 and TRBJ2-3, with D unresolved. From germline, CDR1 is SGHDN and CDR2 FVKESK. V lost 0 bases and J lost 8, with 12 bases in between. This CDR3 contains 14 residues. CDR3: CASSQDLGRATQYF. The CDR3 DNA follows: TGTGCCAGCAGCCAAGATCTCGGACGGGCTACGCAGTATTTT.

A few counts support this clone. In DNA, the CDR3 is TGTGCCTGGAGTGATAGGACAGTTGGGCAGCCCCAGCATTTT. Its translation is CAWSDRTVGQPQHF. The rearrangement uses TRBV30 and TRBJ1-5; the D gene is possibly TRBD1 (6 bases). V was cut by 1 base and J by 7 bases, with 14 bases left in between. The CDR3 consists of 14 residues. Germline V gene data show CDR1 as GTSNPN and CDR2 as SVGIG (reference sequence).